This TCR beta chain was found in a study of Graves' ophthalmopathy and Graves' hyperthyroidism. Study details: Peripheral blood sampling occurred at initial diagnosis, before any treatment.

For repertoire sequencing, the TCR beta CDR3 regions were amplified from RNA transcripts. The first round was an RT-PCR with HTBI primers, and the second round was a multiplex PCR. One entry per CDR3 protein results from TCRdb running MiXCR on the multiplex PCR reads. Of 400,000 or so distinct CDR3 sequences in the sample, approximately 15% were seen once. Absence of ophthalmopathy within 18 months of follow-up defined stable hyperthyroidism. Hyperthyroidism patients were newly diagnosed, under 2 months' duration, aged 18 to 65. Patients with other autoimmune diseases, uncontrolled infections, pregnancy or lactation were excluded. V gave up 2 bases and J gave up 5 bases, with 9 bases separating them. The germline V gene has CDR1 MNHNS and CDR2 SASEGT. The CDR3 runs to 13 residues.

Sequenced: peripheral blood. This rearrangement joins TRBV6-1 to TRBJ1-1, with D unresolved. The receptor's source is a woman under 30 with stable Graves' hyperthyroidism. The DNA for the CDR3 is TGTGCCAGCAGTGAAATCGACGGTACTGAAGCTTTCTTT. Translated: CASSEIDGTEAFF.